This T cell receptor beta chain emerged from a study of OX40 agonist ivuxolimab in advanced cancers. As concerns this clone: Its antigen remains unknown.

Sequenced by immunoSEQ multiplex PCR; TCRdb stores in-frame clones only, minus some. In the table there are about 82,000 clones, approximately 87% of which are singletons. In germline, CDR1 is ENHRY, CDR2 SYGVKD. The length of the CDR3 is 16 residues. The trim removed 2 bases at V and 4 bases at J, leaving 9 bases unmatched. Whole-study findings and limits: The study did not work out the antigen specificity of the expanded peripheral T cells. Partial responders receiving 0.1-3.0 mg/kg showed among the lowest clonal expansion. In general, CD8+ T cells held more expanded clones than CD4+ did, on average.

The rearrangement uses TRBV10-3 and TRBJ2-3, with 7 bases matching TRBD2. This sequence was found in an adult with an advanced solid tumor such as melanoma, head and neck, liver or kidney cancer. The specimen was CD4+ or CD8+ T cells sorted from blood, collected in a trial of the OX40 agonist ivuxolimab. CDR3 sequence: CAISEGFGTTPDTQYF. The CDR3 DNA sequence: TGTGCCATCAGTGAGGGATTCGGGACTACTCCAGATACGCAGTATTTT.